This TCR beta chain is drawn from a study of T cells after yellow fever vaccination (dated by TCRdb to the late 2010s). In the study overall: The SMART-Seq v4 Ultra Low Input RNA kit was used to prepare libraries from fractions with low cell numbers. To follow T-cell clones before and after primary and booster YFV17D yellow fever vaccination, bulk TCR alpha and beta repertoires were sequenced over time. Blood was collected at multiple timepoints before and after primary and secondary immunization, and bulk PBMC replicates and cell subsets were isolated. Two healthy male donors, one aged 18 to 30 and one aged 30 to 40 years, made up the cohort.

Synthesis of TCR cDNA relied on 5'RACE template switching, a step that introduced a universal primer site along with unique molecular identifiers. Priming of cDNA synthesis was performed from both the TCR alpha and TCR beta constant segments. Library amplification used two PCR steps, and the second PCR step added sample barcodes and sequencing adapters. Sequencing of libraries was done on Illumina HiSeq 2500 (2x100 bp) or NovaSeq (2x150 bp). In the source study's methods: MIGEC handled demultiplexing of reads and collapsing into UMI consensus sequences, while MiXCR performed V(D)J alignment. Using edgeR on replicate PBMC samples, clonotypes were called vaccine-responding if FDR was below 0.01 and the log2 fold change was above 5 up to day 15. Each bulk clonotype was labeled CD4 or CD8 based on which sequenced repertoire, CD4 or CD8, contained the clonotype at higher abundance. The public sequencing data were trimmed at Q25 with fastp and processed into clonotypes with MiXCR by TCRdb, which kept only in-frame beta chains. When rows share a CDR3 protein, they turn into one entry using the most common DNA and genes. The V and J calls here are based on TCRdb, not the publication. In this sample the table shows roughly 50,000 distinct CDR3 sequences, 7.4% of which occur a single time. The ten most abundant clones make up over 25% of the sample.

What the work shows at the level of the full study, not this receptor alone: After the booster, most clones that had expanded after primary vaccination were detected again (around 97% of CD4 and 70% to 90% of CD8), suggesting broad maintenance of memory. A small share of clonotypes was detected in both CD4 and CD8 compartments, with the overlap likely arising from convergent recombination. The study included only two donors, which limits how far the findings can be generalized. Computational filtering was needed because FACS-sorted repertoires could contain abundant contaminating clonotypes from the bulk population. Compared with the primary T-cell response, the secondary T-cell response was faster but weaker, reaching its peak on day 5 rather than on day 15.

This clonotype was found many times. Its binding antigen is unknown. Qualities for individual bases were not recorded, and no much larger clone is one base off. From its cysteine to its phenylalanine, the CDR3 spans 11 amino acids. The kept DNA is CDR3 alone, 33 bases in frame from the first base. At the junction V is shortened by 3 bases and J by 8 bases, with 5 bases in between. The sample's treatment or condition label, in plain terms: live attenuated yellow fever vaccine strain. PBMCs were isolated from peripheral blood using a standard Ficoll-Paque protocol. CD4 and CD8 T-cell fractions were isolated with Dynabeads CD4 and CD8 positive selection kits. TriZol was used to extract RNA from bulk PBMCs, CD4 and CD8 fractions, and dextramer-positive and dextramer-negative fractions.

The clonotype originates from a man between 18 and 29 years old who received the YFV17D yellow fever vaccine. The source material was CD8+ T cells sorted from PBMCs, sampled roughly 14 days after the first yellow fever vaccination. The chain uses TRBV12-3 or TRBV12-4 and TRBJ2-1, with the D segment identity uncertain. The CDR3 sequence is CASSFGDEQFF. The DNA sequence is TGTGCCAGCAGTTTCGGAGATGAGCAGTTCTTC.